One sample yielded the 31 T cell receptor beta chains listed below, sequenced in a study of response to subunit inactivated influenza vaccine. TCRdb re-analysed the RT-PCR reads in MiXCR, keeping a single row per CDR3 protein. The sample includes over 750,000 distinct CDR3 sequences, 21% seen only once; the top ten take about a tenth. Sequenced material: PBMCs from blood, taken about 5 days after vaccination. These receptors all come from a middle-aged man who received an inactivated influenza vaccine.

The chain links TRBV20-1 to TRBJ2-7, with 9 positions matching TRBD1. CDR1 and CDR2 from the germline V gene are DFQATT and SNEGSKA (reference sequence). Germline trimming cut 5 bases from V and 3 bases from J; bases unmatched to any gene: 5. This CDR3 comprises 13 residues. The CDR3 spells CSAHGTGNYEQYF. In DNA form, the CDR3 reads TGCAGTGCTCACGGGACAGGGAACTACGAGCAGTACTTC.

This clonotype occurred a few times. In DNA, the CDR3 is TGCAGTGCTATGGATTCGGGCACAGATACGCAGTATTTT. Protein product: CSAMDSGTDTQYF. The chain employs TRBV20-1 and TRBJ2-3; D gene unclear. This CDR3 comprises 13 residues. Germline V gives CDR1 DFQATT, CDR2 SNEGSKA (reference sequence). V was clipped by 4 bases and J by 1 base, with 9 bases between them.

The CDR3 nucleotides are TGTGCCAGCAGATCGGCGAGGGCAGGGGGGTATGGCTACACCTTC. It translates to CASRSARAGGYGYTF. The V call is TRBV7-9, the J call TRBJ1-2; TRBD1 agrees at 7 bases. The CDR3 covers 15 residues. Germline CDR1 reads SEHNR; CDR2 reads FQNEAQ (reference sequence). V gave up 6 bases and J gave up 5 bases; unmatched junction bases: 12.

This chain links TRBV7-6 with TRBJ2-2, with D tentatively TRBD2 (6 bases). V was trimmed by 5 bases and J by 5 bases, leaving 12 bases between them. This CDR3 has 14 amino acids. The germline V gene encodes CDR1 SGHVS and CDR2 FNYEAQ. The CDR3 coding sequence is TGTGCCAGCAGCGCGGGGATAATTACCGGGGAGCTGTTTTTT. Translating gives CASSAGIITGELFF.

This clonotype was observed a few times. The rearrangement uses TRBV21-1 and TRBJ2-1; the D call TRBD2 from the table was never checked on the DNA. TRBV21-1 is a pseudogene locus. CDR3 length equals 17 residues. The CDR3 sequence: CASSKVVSGRARGEQFF. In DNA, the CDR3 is TGTGCCAGCAGCAAAGTGGTTAGCGGGAGGGCCCGGGGTGAGCAGTTCTTC.

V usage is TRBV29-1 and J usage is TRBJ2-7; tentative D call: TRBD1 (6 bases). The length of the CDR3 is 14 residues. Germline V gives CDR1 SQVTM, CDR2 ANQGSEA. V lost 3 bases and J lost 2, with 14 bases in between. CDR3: CSVEGKGQPYEQYF. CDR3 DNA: TGCAGCGTTGAGGGTAAGGGACAACCCTACGAGCAGTACTTC.

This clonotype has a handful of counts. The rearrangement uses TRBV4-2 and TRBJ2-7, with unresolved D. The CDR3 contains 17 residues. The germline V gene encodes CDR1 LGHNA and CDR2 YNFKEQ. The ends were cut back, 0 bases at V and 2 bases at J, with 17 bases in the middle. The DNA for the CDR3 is TGTGCCAGCAGCCAAGATTTCGCCAGGAGAATTCCCTACGAGCAGTACTTC. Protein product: CASSQDFARRIPYEQYF.

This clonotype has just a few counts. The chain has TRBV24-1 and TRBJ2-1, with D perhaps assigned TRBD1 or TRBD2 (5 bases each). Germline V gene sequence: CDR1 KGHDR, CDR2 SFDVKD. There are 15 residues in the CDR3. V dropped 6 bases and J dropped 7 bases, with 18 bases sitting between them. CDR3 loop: CATSQTIPGLNEQFF. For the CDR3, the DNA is TGTGCCACCAGTCAGACAATCCCGGGGCTGAATGAGCAGTTCTTC.

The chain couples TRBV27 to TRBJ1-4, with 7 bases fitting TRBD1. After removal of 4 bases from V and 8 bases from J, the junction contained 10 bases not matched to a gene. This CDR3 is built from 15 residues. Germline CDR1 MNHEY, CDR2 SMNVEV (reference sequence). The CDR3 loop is CASSSRQGGWEKLFF. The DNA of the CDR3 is TGTGCCAGCAGTTCCCGACAGGGAGGTTGGGAAAAACTGTTTTTT. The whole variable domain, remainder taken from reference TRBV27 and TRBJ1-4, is EAQVTQNPRYLITVTGKKLTVTCSQNMNHEYMSWYRQDPGLGLRQIYYSMNVEVTDKGDVPEGYKVSRKEKRNFPLILESPSPNQTSLYFCASSSRQGGWEKLFFGSGTQLSVL.

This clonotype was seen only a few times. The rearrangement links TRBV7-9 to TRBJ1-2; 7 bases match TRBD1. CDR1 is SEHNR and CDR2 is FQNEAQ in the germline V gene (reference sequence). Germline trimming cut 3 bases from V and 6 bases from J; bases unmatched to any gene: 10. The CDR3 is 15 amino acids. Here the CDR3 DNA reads TGTGCCAGCAGCTTGGGGGCAAGGGGGCAAAATGGCTACACCTTC. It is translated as CASSLGARGQNGYTF. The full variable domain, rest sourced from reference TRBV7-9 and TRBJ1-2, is DTGVSQNPRHKITKRGQNVTFRCDPISEHNRLYWYRQTLGQGPEFLTYFQNEAQLEKSRLLSDRFSAERPKGSFSTLEIQRTEQGDSAMYLCASSLGARGQNGYTFGSGTRLTVV.

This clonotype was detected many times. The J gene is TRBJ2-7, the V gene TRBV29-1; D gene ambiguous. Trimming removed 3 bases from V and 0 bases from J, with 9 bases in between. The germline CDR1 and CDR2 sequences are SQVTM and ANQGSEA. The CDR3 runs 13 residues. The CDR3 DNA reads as TGCAGCGTTGAGGTGGGTTTCTCCTACGAGCAGTACTTC. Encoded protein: CSVEVGFSYEQYF.

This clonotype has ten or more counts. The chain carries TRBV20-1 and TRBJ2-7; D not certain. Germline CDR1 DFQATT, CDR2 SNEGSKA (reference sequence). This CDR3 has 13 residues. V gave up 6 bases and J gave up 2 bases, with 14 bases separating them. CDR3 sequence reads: CSAPTGLAYEQYF. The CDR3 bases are TGCAGTGCCCCGACCGGGTTGGCCTACGAGCAGTACTTC.

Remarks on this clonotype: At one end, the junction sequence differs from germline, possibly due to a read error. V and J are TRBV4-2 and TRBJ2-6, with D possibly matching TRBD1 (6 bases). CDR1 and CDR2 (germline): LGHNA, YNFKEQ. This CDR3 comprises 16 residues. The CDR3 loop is CASSPGQHSVANVLTF. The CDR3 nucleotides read TGTGCCAGCAGCCCCGGACAGCACTCTGTGGCCAACGTCCTGACTTTC.

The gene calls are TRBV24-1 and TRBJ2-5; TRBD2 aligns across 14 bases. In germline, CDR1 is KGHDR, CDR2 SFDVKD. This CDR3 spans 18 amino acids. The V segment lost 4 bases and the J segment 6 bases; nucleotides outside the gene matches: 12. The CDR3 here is CATSDSPRLAGGRKTQYF. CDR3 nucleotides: TGTGCCACCAGTGACTCCCCTCGACTAGCGGGGGGGCGGAAGACCCAGTACTTC.

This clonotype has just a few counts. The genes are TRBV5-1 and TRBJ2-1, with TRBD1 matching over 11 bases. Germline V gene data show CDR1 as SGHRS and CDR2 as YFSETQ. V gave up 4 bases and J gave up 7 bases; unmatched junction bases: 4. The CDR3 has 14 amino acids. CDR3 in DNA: TGCGCCAGCAGCCTTTGGGACAGGGGGAATGAGCAGTTCTTC. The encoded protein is CASSLWDRGNEQFF.

The CDR3 DNA sequence: TGCGCCAGCAGCCAATCCTCGGCAAGGGGAAAACTGTTTTTT. This sequence encodes CASSQSSARGKLFF. The rearrangement joins TRBV4-3 to TRBJ1-4; D is possibly TRBD1 (5 bases). The CDR3 consists of 14 residues. Germline CDR1 reads LGHNA; CDR2 reads YSLEER. Trimming shortened V by 2 bases and J by 10 bases, and 14 bases separated the two germline ends.

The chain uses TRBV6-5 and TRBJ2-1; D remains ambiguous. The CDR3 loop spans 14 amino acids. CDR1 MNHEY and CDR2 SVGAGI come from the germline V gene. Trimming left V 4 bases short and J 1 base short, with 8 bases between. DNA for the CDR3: TGTGCCAGCAGTTCGACGGTGTCCTACAATGAGCAGTTCTTC. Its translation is CASSSTVSYNEQFF.

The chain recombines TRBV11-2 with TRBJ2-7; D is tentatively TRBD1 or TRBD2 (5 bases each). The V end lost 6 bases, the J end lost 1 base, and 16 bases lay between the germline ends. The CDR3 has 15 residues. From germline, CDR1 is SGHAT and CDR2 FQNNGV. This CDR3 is CASRRVGGPSYEQYF. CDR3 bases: TGTGCCAGCAGACGCGTTGGGGGACCGTCCTACGAGCAGTACTTC.

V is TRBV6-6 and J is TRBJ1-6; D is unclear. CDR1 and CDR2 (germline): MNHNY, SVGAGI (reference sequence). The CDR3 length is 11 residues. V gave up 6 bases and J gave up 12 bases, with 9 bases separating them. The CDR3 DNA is TGTGCCAGCAGCCCCCCAGGACCCCTCCACTTT. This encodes CASSPPGPLHF.

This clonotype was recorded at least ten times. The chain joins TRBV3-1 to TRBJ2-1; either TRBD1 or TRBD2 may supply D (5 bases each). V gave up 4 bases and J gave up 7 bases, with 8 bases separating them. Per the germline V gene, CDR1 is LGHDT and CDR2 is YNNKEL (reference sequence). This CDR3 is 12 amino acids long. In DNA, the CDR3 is TGTGCCAGCAGCCGTGAGGGGAATGAGCAGTTCTTC. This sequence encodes CASSREGNEQFF.

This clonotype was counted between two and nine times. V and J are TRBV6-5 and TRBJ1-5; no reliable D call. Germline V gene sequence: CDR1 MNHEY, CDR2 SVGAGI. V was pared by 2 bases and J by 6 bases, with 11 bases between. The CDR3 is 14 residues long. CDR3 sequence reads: CASSYGVDRQPQHF. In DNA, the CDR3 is TGTGCCAGCAGTTACGGGGTCGATCGTCAGCCCCAGCATTTT.

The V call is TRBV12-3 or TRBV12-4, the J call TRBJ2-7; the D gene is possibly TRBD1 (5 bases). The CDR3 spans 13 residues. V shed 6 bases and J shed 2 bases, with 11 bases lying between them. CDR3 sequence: CASSLTAPYEQYF. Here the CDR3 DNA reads TGTGCCAGCAGCCTGACAGCTCCCTACGAGCAGTACTTC.

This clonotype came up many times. The CDR3 region has the DNA TGTGCCAGCAGCTTCGAGGGACTAGCGGGATACAATGAGCAGTTCTTC. This sequence encodes CASSFEGLAGYNEQFF. The gene calls are TRBV7-2 and TRBJ2-1; 13 nucleotides agree with TRBD2. The V gene's germline CDR1 is SGHTA and CDR2 FQGNSA. V was pared by 3 bases and J by 4 bases, with 3 bases of the junction left unmatched. CDR3 length equals 16 residues.

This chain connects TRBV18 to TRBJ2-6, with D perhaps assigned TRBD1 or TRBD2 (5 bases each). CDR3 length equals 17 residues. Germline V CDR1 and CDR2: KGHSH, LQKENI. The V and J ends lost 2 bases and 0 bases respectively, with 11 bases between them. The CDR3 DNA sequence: TGTGCCAGCTCACCAATGGGGGAAAGCTCTGGGGCCAACGTCCTGACTTTC. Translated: CASSPMGESSGANVLTF.

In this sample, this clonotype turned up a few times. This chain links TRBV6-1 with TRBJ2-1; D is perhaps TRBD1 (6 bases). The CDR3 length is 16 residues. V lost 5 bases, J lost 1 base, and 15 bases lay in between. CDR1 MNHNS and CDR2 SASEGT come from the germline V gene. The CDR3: CASSRSTGLSYNEQFF. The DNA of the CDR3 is TGTGCCAGCAGTCGCAGTACAGGGTTATCCTACAATGAGCAGTTCTTC.

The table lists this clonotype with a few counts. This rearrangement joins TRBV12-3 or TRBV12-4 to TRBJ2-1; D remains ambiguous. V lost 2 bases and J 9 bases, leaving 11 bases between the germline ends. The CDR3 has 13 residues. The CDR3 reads CASSLRAAGEQFF. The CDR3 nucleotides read TGTGCCAGCAGTTTACGGGCAGCAGGTGAGCAGTTCTTC.

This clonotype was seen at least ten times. CDR3 residues: CVLGGLMDNSPLHF. The CDR3 DNA sequence: TGTGTCCTTGGGGGGCTTATGGATAATTCACCCCTCCACTTT. The chain is built from TRBV27 and TRBJ1-6; a possible D gene is TRBD1 (6 bases). The CDR3 is 14 residues long. Per the germline V gene, CDR1 is MNHEY and CDR2 is SMNVEV (reference sequence).

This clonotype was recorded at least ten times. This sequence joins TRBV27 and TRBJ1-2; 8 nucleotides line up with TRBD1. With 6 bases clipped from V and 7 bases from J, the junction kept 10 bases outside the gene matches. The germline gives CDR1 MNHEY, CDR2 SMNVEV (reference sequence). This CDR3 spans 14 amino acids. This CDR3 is CASSELGQGRGYTF. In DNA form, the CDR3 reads TGTGCCAGCAGCGAGCTCGGACAGGGACGTGGCTACACCTTC.

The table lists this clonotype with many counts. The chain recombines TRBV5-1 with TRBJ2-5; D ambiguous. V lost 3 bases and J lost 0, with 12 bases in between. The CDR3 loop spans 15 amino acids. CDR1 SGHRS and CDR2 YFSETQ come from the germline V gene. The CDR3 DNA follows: TGCGCCAGCAGCTACCCCACAGCTAACCAAGAGACCCAGTACTTC. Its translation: CASSYPTANQETQYF.

The CDR3 spells CASSPPLSRTVFYGYTF. In nucleotides, the CDR3 is TGTGCCAGCAGTCCTCCCTTAAGCCGGACGGTCTTCTATGGCTACACCTTC. The chain combines TRBV6-2 or TRBV6-3 with TRBJ1-2; D ambiguous. V lost 5 bases and J 4 bases, leaving 23 bases between the germline ends. CDR1 and CDR2 from the germline V gene are MNHEY and SVGEGT. This CDR3 is 17 amino acids long.

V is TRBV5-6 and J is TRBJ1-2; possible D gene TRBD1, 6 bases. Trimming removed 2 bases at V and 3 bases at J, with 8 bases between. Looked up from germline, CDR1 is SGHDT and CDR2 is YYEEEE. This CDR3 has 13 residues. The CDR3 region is CASSFQGYYGYTF. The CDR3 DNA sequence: TGTGCCAGCAGCTTTCAGGGGTACTATGGCTACACCTTC.